What follows describes a single T cell receptor beta chain. The sample has other DNA sequences that encode this CDR3 too. The sample belongs to a study of T cell clones after liver transplantation. Study details: Samples came from ITN030ST, which attempted immunosuppression withdrawal within 2 years of liver transplantation. Without induction therapy, subjects received standard immunosuppression until 12-24 months post-transplant. Apart from a few HCV-positive recipients, transplants were for non-autoimmune, non-viral reasons.

With V trimmed by 7 bases and J by 8 bases, 6 bases remained unmatched. CDR1 and CDR2 from the germline V gene are MDHEN and SYDVKM. There are 13 residues in the CDR3. Measured with immunoSEQ multiplex PCR; TCRdb has only the in-frame clones, and not every one. The sample records tens of thousands of clones, 80% to 95% being singletons. CD3+CD4+ and CD3+CD8+ cells were FACS-sorted from thawed unstimulated PBMCs. The chain combines TRBV28 with TRBJ1-2, with 11 bases that match TRBD1. The origin of this receptor is a human patient who received a liver transplant. Some T cells may have originated in the graft donor. The specimen was CD4+ T cells from blood, collected less than 27 months after liver transplant. Here the CDR3 reads CASNPDRGRGYTF. The CDR3 DNA is TGTGCCAGCAACCCGGACAGGGGGCGCGGCTACACCTTC.